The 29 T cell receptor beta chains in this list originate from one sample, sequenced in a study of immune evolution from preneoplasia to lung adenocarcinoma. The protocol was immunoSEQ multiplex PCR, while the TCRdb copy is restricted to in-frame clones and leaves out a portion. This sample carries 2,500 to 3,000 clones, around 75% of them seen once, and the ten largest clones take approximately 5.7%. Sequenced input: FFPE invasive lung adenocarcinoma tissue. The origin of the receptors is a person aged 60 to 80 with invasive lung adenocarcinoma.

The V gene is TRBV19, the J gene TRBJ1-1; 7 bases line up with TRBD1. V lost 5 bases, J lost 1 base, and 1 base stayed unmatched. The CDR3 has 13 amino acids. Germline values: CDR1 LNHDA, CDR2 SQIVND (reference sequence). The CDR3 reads CASSRQGNTEAFF. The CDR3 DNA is TGTGCCAGTAGTCGACAGGGGAACACTGAAGCTTTCTTT.

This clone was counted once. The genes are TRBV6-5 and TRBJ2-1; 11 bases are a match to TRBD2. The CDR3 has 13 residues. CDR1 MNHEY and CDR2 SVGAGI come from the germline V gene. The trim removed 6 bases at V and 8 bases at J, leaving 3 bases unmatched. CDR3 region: CASSQLAGDEQFF. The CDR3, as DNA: TGTGCCAGCAGCCAACTAGCGGGAGATGAGCAGTTCTTC.

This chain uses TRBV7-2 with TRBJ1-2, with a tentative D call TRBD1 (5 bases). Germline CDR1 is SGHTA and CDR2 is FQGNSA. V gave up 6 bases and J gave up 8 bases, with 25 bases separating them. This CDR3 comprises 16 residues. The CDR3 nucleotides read TGTGCCAGCAGACAAAGCGCTAGAGCGGGGGGTTTGGGCTACACCTTC. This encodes CASRQSARAGGLGYTF.

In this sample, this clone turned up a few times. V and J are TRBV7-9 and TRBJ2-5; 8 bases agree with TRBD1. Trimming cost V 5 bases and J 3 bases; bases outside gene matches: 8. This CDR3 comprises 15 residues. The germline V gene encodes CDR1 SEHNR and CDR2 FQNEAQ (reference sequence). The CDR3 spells CASSRSAGGKETQYF. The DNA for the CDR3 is TGTGCCAGCAGCAGGTCGGCAGGGGGCAAAGAGACCCAGTACTTC.

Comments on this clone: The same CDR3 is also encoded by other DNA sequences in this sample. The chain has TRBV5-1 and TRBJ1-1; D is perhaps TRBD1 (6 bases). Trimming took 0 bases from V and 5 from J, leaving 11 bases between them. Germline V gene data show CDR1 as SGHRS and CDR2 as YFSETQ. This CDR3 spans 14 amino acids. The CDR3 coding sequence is TGCGCCAGCAGCTTGGAGGGGGGAGGGACTGAAGCTTTCTTT. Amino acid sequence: CASSLEGGGTEAFF.

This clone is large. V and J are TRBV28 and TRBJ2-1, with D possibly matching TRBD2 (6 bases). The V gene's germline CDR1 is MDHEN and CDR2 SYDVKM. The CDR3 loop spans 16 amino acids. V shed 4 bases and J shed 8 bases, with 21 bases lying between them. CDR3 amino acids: CASSSEGRSYSDEQFF. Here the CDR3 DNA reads TGTGCCAGCAGTTCGGAGGGCCGGTCGTATTCCGATGAGCAGTTCTTC.

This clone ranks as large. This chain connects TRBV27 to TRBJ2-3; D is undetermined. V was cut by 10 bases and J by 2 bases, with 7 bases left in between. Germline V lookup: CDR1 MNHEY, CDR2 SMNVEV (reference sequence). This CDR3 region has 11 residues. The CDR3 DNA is TGTGCCACCATAAACACAGATACGCAGTATTTT. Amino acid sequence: CATINTDTQYF.

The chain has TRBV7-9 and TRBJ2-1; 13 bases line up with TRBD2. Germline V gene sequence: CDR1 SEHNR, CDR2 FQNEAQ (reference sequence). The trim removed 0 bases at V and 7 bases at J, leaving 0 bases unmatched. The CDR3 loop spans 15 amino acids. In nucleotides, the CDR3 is TGTGCCAGCAGCTTAGCGACTAGCGGGAGGAATGAGCAGTTCTTC. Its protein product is CASSLATSGRNEQFF.

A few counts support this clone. The CDR3 sequence: CASNGSPETQYF. CDR3 nucleotide sequence: TGTGCCAGCAACGGTTCCCCAGAGACCCAGTACTTC. V and J are TRBV6-1 and TRBJ2-5; D unresolved. V was pared by 7 bases and J by 4 bases, with 10 bases between. Germline assignment: CDR1 MNHNS and CDR2 SASEGT. The CDR3 spans 12 residues.

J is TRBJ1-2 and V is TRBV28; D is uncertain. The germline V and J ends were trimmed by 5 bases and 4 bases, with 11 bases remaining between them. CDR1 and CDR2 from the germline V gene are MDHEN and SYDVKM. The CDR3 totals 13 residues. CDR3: CASSLGRLYGYTF. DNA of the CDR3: TGTGCCAGCAGTCTCGGACGCCTCTATGGCTACACCTTC.

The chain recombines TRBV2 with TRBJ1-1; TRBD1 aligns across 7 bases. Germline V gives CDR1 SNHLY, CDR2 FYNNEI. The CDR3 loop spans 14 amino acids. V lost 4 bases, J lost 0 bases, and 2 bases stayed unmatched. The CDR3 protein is CASSAQGMNTEAFF. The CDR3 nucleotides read TGTGCCAGCAGTGCACAGGGGATGAACACTGAAGCTTTCTTT.

The CDR3 spells CASSFGRTGELFF. The CDR3 bases are TGTGCCAGCAGCTTTGGCAGAACCGGGGAGCTGTTTTTT. The V gene is TRBV5-4, the J gene TRBJ2-2, with unresolved D. Germline assignment: CDR1 SGHNT and CDR2 YYREEE (reference sequence). The CDR3 contains 13 residues. The V and J ends lost 2 bases and 5 bases respectively, with 7 bases between them.

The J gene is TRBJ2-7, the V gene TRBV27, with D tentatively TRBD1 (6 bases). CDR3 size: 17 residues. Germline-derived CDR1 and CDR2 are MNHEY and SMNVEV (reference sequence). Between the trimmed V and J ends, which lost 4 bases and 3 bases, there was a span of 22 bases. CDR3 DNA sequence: TGTGCCAGCAGTTATGCGGGCCGAGGGGGTAGGGTCTACGAGCAGTACTTC. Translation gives CASSYAGRGGRVYEQYF.

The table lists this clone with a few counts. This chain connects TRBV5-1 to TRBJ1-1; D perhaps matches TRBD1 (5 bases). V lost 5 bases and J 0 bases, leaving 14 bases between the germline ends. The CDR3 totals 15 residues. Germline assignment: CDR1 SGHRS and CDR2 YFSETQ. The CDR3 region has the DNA TGCGCCAGCAGGGACGGGACCGAATTGAACACTGAAGCTTTCTTT. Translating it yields CASRDGTELNTEAFF.

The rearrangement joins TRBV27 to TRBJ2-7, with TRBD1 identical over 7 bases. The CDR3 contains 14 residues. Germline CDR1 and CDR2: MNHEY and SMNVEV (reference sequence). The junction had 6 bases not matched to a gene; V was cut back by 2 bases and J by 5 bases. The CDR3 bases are TGTGCCAGCAGTTTACCGGGACAGCAAAACGAGCAGTACTTC. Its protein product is CASSLPGQQNEQYF.

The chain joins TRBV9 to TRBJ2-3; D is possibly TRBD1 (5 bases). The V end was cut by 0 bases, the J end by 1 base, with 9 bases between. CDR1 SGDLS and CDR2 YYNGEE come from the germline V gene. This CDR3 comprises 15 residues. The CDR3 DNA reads TGTGCCAGCAGCGTAGGCCAACAGGGCACAGATACGCAGTATTTT. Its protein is CASSVGQQGTDTQYF.

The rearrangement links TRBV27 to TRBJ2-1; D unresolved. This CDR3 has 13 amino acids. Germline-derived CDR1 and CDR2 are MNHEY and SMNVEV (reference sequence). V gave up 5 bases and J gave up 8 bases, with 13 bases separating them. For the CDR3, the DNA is TGTGCCAGCAGTCGACCGAACGTGGATGAGCAGTTCTTC. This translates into CASSRPNVDEQFF.

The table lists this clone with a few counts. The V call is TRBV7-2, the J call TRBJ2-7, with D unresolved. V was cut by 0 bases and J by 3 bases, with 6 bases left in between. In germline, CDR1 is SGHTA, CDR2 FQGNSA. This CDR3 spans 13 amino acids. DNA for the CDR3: TGTGCCAGCAGCTTAGCTAAAAACTACGAGCAGTACTTC. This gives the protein CASSLAKNYEQYF. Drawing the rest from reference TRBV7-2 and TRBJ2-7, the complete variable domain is GAGVSQSPSNKVTEKGKDVELRCDPISGHTALYWYRQSLGQGLEFLIYFQGNSAPDKSGLPSDRFSAERTGGSVSTLTIQRTQQEDSAVYLCASSLAKNYEQYFGPGTRLTVT.

This chain's CDR3 is CASSPGQGFSGYTF. CDR3 sequence (DNA): TGTGCCAGCAGTCCAGGGCAGGGTTTTTCTGGCTACACCTTC. The chain recombines TRBV28 with TRBJ1-2; weak D call: TRBD1 (5 bases). The germline gives CDR1 MDHEN, CDR2 SYDVKM. V dropped 5 bases and J dropped 7 bases, with 17 bases sitting between them. The CDR3 consists of 14 residues.

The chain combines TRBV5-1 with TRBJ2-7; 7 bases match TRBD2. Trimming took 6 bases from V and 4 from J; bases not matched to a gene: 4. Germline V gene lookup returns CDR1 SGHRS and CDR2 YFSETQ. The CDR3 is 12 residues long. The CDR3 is CASTRGGYEQYF. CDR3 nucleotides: TGCGCCAGCACCCGGGGAGGGTACGAGCAGTACTTC.

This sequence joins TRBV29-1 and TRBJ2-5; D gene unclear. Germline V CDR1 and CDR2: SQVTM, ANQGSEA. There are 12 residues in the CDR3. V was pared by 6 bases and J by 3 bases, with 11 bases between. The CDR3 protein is CSVSGFKETQYF. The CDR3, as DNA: TGCAGCGTCAGTGGGTTCAAAGAGACCCAGTACTTC.

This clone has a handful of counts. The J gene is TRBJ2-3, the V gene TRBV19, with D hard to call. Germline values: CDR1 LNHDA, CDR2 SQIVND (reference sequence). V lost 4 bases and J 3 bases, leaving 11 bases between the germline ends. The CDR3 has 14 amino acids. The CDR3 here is CASSTEQLTDTQYF. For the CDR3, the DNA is TGTGCCAGTAGTACGGAACAGTTAACAGATACGCAGTATTTT.

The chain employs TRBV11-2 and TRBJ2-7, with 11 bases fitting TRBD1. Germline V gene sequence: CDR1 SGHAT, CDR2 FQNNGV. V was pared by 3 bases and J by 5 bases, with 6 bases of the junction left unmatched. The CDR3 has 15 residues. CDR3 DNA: TGTGCCAGCAGCTTCGAAATGGGACAGGGGGACGAGCAGTACTTC. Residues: CASSFEMGQGDEQYF. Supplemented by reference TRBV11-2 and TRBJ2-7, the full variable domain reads EAGVAQSPRYKIIEKRQSVAFWCNPISGHATLYWYQQILGQGPKLLIQFQNNGVVDDSQLPKDRFSAERLKGVDSTLKIQPAKLEDSAVYLCASSFEMGQGDEQYFGPGTRLTVT.

The DNA of the CDR3 is TGTGCCAGCAGCCCAACGGGTACAGATACGCAGTATTTT. Amino acids: CASSPTGTDTQYF. This chain joins TRBV6-4 and TRBJ2-3; D not certain. CDR3 size: 13 residues. Trimming removed 6 bases from V and 3 bases from J, with 10 bases in between. Per the germline V gene, CDR1 is MRHNA and CDR2 is SNTAGT.

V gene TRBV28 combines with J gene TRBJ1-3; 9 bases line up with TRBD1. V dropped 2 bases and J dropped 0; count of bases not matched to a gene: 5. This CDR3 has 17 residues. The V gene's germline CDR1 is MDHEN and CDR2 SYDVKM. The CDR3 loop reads CASSLPGTGLSGNTIYF. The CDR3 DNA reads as TGTGCCAGCAGTTTACCCGGGACAGGGCTCTCTGGAAACACCATATATTTT. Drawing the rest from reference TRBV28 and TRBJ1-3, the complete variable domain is DVKVTQSSRYLVKRTGEKVFLECVQDMDHENMFWYRQDPGLGLRLIYFSYDVKMKEKGDIPEGYSVSREKKERFSLILESASTNQTSMYLCASSLPGTGLSGNTIYFGEGSWLTVV.

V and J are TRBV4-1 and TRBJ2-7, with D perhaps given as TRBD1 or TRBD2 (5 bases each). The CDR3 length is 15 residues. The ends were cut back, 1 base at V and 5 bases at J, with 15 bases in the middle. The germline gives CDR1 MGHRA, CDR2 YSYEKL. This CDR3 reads CASSQVFGAANEQYF. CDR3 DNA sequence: TGCGCCAGCAGCCAAGTGTTCGGGGCGGCCAACGAGCAGTACTTC.

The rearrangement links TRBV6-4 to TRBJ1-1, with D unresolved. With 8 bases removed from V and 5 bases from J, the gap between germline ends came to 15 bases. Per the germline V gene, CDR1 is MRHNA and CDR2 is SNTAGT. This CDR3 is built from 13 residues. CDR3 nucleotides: TGTGCCAGCTCCTTGGACCCCCTGACTGAAGCTTTCTTT. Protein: CASSLDPLTEAFF.

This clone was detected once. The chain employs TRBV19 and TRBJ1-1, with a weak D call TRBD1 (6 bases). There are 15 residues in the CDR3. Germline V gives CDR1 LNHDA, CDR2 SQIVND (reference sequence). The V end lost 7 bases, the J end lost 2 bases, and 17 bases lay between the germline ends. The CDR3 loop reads CASITTGGRNTEAFF. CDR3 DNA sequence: TGTGCCAGTATTACGACAGGAGGGCGCAACACTGAAGCTTTCTTT.

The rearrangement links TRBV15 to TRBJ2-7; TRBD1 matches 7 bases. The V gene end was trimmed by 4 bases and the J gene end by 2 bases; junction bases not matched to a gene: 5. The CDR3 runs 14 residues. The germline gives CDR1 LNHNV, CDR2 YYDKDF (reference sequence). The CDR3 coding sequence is TGTGCCACCAGCATCGGGCAGGGGGCCTACGAGCAGTACTTC. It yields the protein CATSIGQGAYEQYF.